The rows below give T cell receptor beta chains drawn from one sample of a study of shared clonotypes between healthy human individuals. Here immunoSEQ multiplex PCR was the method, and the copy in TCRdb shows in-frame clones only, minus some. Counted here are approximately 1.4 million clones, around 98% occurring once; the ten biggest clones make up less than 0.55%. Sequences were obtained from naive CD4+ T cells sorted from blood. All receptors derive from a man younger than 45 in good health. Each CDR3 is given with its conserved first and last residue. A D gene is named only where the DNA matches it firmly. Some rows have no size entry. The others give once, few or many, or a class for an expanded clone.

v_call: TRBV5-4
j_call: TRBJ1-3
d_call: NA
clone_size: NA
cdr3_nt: TGTGCCAGCAGCTTATCGTCTGGAAACACCATATATTTT
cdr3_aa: CASSLSSGNTIYF

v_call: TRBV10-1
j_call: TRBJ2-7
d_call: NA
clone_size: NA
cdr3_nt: TGCGCCAGTAGCCCCTCTGGGGAGGTTCCTTCCTACGAGCAGTACTTC
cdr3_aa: CASSPSGEVPSYEQYF

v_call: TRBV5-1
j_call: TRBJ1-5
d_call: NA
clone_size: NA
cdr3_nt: TGCGCCAGCAGCTTGGCCCCCAATCAGCCCCAGCATTTT
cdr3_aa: CASSLAPNQPQHF

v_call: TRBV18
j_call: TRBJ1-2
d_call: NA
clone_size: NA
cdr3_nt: TGTGCCAGCTCACAAGACGGAAACTATGGCTACACCTTC
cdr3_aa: CASSQDGNYGYTF

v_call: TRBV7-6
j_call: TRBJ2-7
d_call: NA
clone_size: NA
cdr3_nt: TGTGCCAGCAGCCCTATGAGGGAGTCCTACGAGCAGTACTTC
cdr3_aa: CASSPMRESYEQYF

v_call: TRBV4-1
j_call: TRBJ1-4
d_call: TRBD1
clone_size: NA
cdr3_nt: TGCGCCAGCAGCCAAGGGCCGCGCCGTAGACAGGGGGGATTAAAACTGTTTTTT
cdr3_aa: CASSQGPRRRQGGLKLFF

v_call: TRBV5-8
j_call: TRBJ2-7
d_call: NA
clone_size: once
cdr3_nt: TGTGCCAGCAGCTTGCAAGGCTACGAGCAGTACTTC
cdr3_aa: CASSLQGYEQYF

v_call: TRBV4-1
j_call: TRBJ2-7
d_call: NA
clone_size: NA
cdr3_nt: TGCGCCAGCAGCCAAGGACGGCAGGTCCGCGAGCAGTACTTC
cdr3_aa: CASSQGRQVREQYF

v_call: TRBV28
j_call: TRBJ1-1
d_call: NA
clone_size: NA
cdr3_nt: TGTGCCAGCAGGTATACAGAGAACACTGAAGCTTTCTTT
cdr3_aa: CASRYTENTEAFF

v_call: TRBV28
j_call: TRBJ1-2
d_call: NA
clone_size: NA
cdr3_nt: TGTGCCAGCAGTTTATACTCCAGGATTAACTATGGCTACACCTTC
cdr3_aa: CASSLYSRINYGYTF

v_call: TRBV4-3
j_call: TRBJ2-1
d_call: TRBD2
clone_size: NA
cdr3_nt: TGCGCCAGCAGCCAAGCGGGGGGGGGCAATGAGCAGTTCTTC
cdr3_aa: CASSQAGGGNEQFF

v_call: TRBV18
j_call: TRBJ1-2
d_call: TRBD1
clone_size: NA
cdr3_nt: TGTGCCAGCTCAGGACAGGGGTCCGGCGGCTATGGCTACACCTTC
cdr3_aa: CASSGQGSGGYGYTF

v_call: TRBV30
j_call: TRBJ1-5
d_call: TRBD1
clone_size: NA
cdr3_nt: TGTGCCTGTTCCACACAGGGGCCTCAGCCCCAGCATTTT
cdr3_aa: CACSTQGPQPQHF

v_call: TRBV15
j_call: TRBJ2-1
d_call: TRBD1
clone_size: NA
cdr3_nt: TGTGCCACCAGCAGACCGAAGCAGGGGGCGGGTCATGAGCAGTTCTTC
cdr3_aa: CATSRPKQGAGHEQFF

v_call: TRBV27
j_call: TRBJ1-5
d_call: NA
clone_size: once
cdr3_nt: TGTGCCAGCAGTTTAGGGGAATCTCAGCCCCAGCATTTT
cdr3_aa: CASSLGESQPQHF

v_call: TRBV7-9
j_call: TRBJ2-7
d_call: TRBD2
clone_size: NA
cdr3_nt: TGTGCCAGCAGTCAAACTAGCGGGAGTTACGAGCAGTACTTC
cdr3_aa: CASSQTSGSYEQYF

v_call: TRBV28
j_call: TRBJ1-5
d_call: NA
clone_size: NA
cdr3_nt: TGTGCCAGCAGTTTTTTGGGCCTTTATCAGCCCCAGCATTTT
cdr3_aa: CASSFLGLYQPQHF

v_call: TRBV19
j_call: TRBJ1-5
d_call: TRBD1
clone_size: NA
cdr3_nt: TGTGCCAGTAGTCAACAGGGGGCCTTTAGCAATCAGCCCCAGCATTTT
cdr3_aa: CASSQQGAFSNQPQHF

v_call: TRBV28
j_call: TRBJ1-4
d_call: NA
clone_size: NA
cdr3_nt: TGTGCCAGCAGTCCGCATGCCGGTACGGAAGGGGAAAAACTGTTTTTT
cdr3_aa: CASSPHAGTEGEKLFF

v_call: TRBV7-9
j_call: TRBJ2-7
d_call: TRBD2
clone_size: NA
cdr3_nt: TGTGCCAGCAGCTGGACTAGCGGGAGCTACGAGCAGTACTTC
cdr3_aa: CASSWTSGSYEQYF

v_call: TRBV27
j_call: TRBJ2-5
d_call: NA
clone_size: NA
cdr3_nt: TGTGCCAGCAGTTTATTAGGGGGACTGCAATTTAAAGAGACCCAGTACTTC
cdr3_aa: CASSLLGGLQFKETQYF

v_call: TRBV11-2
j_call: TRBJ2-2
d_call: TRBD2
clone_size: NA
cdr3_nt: TGTGCCAGCAGCTTAATAGGCGGGAGGGACGGCACCGGGGAGCTGTTTTTT
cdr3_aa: CASSLIGGRDGTGELFF

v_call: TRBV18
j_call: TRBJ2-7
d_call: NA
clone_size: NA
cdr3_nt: TGTGCCAGCTCACCCTTGGACAGTACCTACGAGCAGTACTTC
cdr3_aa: CASSPLDSTYEQYF

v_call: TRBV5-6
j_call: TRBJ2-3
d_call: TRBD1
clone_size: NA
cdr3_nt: TGTGCCAGCAGCTCGGACAGGATGTATTCCACAGATACGCAGTATTTT
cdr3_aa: CASSSDRMYSTDTQYF

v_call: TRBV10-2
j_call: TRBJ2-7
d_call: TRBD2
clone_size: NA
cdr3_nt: TGCGCCAGCAGAGACGGACTAGCGGGATCCTACGAGCAGTACTTC
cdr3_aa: CASRDGLAGSYEQYF

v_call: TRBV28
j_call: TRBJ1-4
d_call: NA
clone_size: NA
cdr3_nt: TGTGCCAGCAGCAACCAGGCGGGGGATGAAAAACTGTTTTTT
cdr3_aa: CASSNQAGDEKLFF

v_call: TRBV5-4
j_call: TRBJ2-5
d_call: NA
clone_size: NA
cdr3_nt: TGTGCCAGCAGCCAACAGACTAGTAGGGAGACCCAGTACTTC
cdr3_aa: CASSQQTSRETQYF

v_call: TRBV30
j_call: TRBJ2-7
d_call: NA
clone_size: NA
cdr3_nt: TGTGCCTGGAGAGCGGGACAGCAACACTACGAGCAGTACTTC
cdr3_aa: CAWRAGQQHYEQYF

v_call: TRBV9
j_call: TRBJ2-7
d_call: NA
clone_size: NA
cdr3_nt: TGTGCCAGCAGCGTAGGGGCAGGTACCTCCTACGAGCAGTACTTC
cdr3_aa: CASSVGAGTSYEQYF

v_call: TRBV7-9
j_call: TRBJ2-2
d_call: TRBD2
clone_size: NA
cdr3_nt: TGTGCCAGCAGGCCGACTAGCGGGTCCAACACCGGGGAGCTGTTTTTT
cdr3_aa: CASRPTSGSNTGELFF

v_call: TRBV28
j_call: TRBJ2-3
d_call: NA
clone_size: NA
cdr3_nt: TGTGCCAGCAGTTCTCCCCGGACGGAATTCACAGATACGCAGTATTTT
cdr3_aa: CASSSPRTEFTDTQYF

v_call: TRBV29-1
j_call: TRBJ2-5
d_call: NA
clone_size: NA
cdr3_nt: TGCAGCGTTGCACGGGTTACGGAGACCCAGTACTTC
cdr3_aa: CSVARVTETQYF

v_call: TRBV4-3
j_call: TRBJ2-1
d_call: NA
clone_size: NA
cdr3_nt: TGCGCCAGCAGCCAAGGTCGGAGGCTGAAGCAGTTCTTC
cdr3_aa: CASSQGRRLKQFF

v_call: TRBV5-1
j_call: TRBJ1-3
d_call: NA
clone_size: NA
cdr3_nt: TGCGCCAGCAGCTTCACGGGACCTGGAAACACCATATATTTT
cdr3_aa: CASSFTGPGNTIYF

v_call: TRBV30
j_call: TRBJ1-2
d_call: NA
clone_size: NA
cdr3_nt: TGTGCCTGGAACCCCCCAGTGGGGGGCCGAGGCTACACCTTC
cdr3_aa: CAWNPPVGGRGYTF

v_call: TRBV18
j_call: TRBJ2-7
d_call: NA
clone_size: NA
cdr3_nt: TGTGCCAGCTCACCTAAGGTGAACTCCTACGAGCAGTACTTC
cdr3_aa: CASSPKVNSYEQYF

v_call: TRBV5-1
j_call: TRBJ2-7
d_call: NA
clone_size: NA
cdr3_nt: TGCGCCAGCAGCTTCGAGAGGACCTACGAGCAGTACTTC
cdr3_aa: CASSFERTYEQYF

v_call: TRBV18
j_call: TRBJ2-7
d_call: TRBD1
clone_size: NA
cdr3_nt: TGTGCCAGCTCACCACCGTTGGTTCGGGGACAGGGGTACTACGAGCAGTACTTC
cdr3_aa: CASSPPLVRGQGYYEQYF

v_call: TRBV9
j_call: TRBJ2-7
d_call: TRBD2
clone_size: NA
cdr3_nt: TGTGCCAGCAGCGTAGACCCTAGCGGGCAAGGGGGGCAGTACTTC
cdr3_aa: CASSVDPSGQGGQYF

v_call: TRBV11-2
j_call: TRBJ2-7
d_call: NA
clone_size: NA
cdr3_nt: TGTGCCAGCAGCTTTCCCGGGACAAGGTTCTCCGAGCAGTACTTC
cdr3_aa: CASSFPGTRFSEQYF

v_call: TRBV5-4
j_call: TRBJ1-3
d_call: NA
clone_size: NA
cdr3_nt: TGTGCCAGCAGCTCGGGTCCGCTGGAAAACACCATATATTTT
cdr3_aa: CASSSGPLENTIYF

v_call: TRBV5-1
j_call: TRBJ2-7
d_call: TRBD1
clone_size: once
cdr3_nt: TGCGCCAGCCGTCGAGGGACAGGGGAGGAGTACGAGCAGTACTTC
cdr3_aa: CASRRGTGEEYEQYF

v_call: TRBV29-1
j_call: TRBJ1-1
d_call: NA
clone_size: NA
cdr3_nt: TGCAGCGTTGGGGACACCAACCCCCCTGAAGCTTTCTTT
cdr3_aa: CSVGDTNPPEAFF

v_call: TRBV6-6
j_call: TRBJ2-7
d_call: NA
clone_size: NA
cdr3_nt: TGTGCCAGCAGTTACTCGCTGGAGCGCCTTTACGAGCAGTACTTC
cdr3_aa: CASSYSLERLYEQYF

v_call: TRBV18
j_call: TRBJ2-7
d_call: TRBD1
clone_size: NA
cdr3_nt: TGTGCCAGCTCACCACCGGGACAGGCCACCTACGAGCAGTACTTC
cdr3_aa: CASSPPGQATYEQYF

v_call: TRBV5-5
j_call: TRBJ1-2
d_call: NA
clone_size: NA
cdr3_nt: TGTGCCAGCAGAACGTGGGAGGGCGGCTACACCTTC
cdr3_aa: CASRTWEGGYTF

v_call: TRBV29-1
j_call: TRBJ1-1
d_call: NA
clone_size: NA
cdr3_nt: TGCAGCGTCGGCGTCGGGGGATTGAACACTGAAGCTTTCTTT
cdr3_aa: CSVGVGGLNTEAFF

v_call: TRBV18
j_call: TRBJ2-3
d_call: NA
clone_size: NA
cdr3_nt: TGTGCCAGCTCACCACCAAGGGAAGAAAGAAAGCAGTATTTT
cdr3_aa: CASSPPREERKQYF

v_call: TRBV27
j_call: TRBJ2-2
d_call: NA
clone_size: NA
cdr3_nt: TGTGCCAGCAGTTTATATCAGGGAAGGAACACCGGGGAGCTGTTTTTT
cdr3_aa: CASSLYQGRNTGELFF

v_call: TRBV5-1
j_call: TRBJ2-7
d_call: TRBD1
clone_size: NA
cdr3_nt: TGCGCCAGCAGCTTCACAGGGGCATCCTACGAGCAGTACTTC
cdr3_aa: CASSFTGASYEQYF

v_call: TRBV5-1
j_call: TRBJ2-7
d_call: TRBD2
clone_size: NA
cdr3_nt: TGCGCCAGCAGCCTAGCGGGAGGCCTTACCTACGAGCAGTACTTC
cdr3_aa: CASSLAGGLTYEQYF

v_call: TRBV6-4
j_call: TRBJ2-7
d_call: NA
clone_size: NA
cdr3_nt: TGTGCCAACTGGCAGGGGGTAGCGGGCATCTTTTACGAGCAGTACTTC
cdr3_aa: CANWQGVAGIFYEQYF